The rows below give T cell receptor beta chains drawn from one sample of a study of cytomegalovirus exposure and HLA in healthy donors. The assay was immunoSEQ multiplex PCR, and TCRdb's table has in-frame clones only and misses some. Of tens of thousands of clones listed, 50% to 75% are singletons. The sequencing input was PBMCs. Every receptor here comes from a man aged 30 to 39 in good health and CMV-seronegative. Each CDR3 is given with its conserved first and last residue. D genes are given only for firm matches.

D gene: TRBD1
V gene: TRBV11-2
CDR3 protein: CASSFSAGGLGGYTF

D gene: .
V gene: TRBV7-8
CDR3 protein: CASSLNQGTSGNTIYF

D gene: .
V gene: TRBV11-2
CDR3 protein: CASSSPGIRSWEQYF

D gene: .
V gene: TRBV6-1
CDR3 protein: CASIPSVISYEQYF

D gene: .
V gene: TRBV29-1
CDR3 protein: CSVRYGLAETYEQYF

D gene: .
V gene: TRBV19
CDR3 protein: CASSIGREISEQFF

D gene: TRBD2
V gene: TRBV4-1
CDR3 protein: CASSLYGGSIQETQYF

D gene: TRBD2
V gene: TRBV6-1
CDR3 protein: CAGGLAGGAPGELFF

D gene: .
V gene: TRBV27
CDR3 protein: CASSLRSNNSPLHF

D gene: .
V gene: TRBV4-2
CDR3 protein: CASSQEHYQETQYF

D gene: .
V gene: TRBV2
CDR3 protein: CATGRQKGNNEQFF

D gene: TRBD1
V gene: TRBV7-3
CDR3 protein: CASSLTGTGFYEQYF

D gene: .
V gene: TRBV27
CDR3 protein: CASSLQGGEAFF

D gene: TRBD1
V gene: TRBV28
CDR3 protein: CASNPPGRDSLAEQYF

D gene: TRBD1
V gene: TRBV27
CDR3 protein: CASSLSPDRGDEQYF

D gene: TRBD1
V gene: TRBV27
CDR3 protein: CASSVDRGRTYEQYF

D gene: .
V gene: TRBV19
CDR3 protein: CASSIDTKTYEQYF

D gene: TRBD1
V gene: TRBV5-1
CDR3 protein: CASSLAPGQISGNTIYF

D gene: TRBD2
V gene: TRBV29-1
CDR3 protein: CSVPGPRLAVNTGELFF

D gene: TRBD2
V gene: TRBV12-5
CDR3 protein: CASGSKREGGETQYF

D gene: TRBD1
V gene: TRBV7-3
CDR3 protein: CASSWTGGDTQYF

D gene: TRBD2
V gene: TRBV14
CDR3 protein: CASSQIRLAGATYDEQFF

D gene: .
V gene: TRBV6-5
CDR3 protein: CASKWGVSVKTQYF

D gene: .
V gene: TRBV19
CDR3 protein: CASSIPGTFDEQFF

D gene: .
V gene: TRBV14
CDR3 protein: CASSQGLLLAKNIQYF

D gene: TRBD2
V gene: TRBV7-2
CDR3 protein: CASSLPLAGGVNEQFF

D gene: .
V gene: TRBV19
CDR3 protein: CASTGLRMNTEAFF

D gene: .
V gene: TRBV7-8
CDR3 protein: CASSSDRRSQETQYF

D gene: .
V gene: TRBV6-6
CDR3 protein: CASGRGGVYNEQFF

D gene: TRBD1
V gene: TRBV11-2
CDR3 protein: CASSQTTGVNQPQHF

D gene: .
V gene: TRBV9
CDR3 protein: CASSVVPSTGEQYF

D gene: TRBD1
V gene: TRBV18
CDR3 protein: CASSPGDSRLDRQNF

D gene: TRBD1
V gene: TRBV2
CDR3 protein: CAIQTGTSYNEQFF

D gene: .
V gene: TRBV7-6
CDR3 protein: CASSPKDTHAGELFF

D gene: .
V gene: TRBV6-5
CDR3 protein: CASTSGNGELFF

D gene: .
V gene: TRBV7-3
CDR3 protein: CASSSQPSSGANVLTF

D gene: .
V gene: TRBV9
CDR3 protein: CASSPTEQGSYEQYF

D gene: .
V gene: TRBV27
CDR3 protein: CASSLSGMNTEAFF

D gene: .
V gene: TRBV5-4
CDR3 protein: CASSWQGGTETQYF

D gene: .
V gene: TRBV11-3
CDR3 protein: CASSPQGTYEQYF

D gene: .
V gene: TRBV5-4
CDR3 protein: CASSFTGLNEKLFF

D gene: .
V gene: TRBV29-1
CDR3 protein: CSISRKSGTEAFF

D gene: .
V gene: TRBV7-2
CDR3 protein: CASSLNRQAGASEKLFF

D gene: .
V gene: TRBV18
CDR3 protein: CASSPGIGVQETQYF

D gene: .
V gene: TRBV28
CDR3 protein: CASITLGVYGYTF

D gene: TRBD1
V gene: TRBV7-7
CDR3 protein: CASSLDRGETQYF

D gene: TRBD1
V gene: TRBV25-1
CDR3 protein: CASSEAYRGTEAFF

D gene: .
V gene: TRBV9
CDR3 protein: CASSVAGTDTQYF

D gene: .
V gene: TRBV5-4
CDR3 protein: CASSLQVSTDTQYF

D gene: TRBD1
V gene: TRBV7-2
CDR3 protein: CASSPRDRGTEQFF

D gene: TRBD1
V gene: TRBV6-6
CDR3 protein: CASSYSGDRYEQYF

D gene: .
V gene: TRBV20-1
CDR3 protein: CSARGPTEAFF

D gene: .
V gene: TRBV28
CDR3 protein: CASSLISRAYEQYF

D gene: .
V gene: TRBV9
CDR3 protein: CASSVYGGGELFF

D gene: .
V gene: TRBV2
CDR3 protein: CASRAGAQYF

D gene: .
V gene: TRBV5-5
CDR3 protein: CASSPGEGDYGYTF

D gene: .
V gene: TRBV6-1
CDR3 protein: CASSVSGNTIYF

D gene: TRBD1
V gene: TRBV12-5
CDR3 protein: CASGPGTGLETQYF

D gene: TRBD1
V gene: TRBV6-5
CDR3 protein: CASSYTGQGPGEQYF

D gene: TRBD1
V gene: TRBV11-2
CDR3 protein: CASSLDLGTGIRYTIYF